This T cell receptor (beta chain) was sequenced during a study of glioma-infiltrating T cells after dendritic cell vaccination. The junction had 2 bases not matched to a gene; V was cut back by 4 bases and J by 5 bases. This CDR3 comprises 13 residues. The germline CDR1 and CDR2 sequences are SGHDT and YYEEEE. Only in-frame clones appear in the TCRdb table, and some are missing; sequencing was by immunoSEQ multiplex PCR. The sample records about 92,000 clones, 80% to 90% being singletons. This receptor was identified in a human donor with glioblastoma. The chain combines TRBV5-6 with TRBJ2-2; 7 nucleotides match TRBD1. Specimen: blood, collected before dendritic cell vaccination. CDR3 loop: CASSMDRTGELFF. The CDR3 DNA is TGTGCCAGCAGCATGGACAGGACCGGGGAGCTGTTTTTT.